The 32 T cell receptor beta chains reported below all come from one sample, sequenced in a study of graft-versus-host responses after intestinal transplantation. Assay: immunoSEQ multiplex PCR; the TCRdb copy retains only in-frame clones and omits some. The top ten hold around 0.49% of the sample, which has around 90,000 clones, about 93% seen once. These receptors are not linked to any known antigen. The input for sequencing was unstimulated CD8+ T cells sorted from spleen or lymph node cells, taken before intestinal transplant. These receptors all come from a human donor who received an intestinal transplant.

The chain links TRBV5-1 to TRBJ2-1; 7 bases are shared with TRBD1. CDR3 length: 14 amino acids. With 9 bases clipped from V and 1 base from J, the junction kept 7 bases outside the gene matches. CDR1 and CDR2 from the germline V gene are SGHRS and YFSETQ. In nucleotides, the CDR3 is TGCGCCACCAGTCCGACAGGGTCCTACAATGAGCAGTTCTTC. This codes for CATSPTGSYNEQFF.

The gene calls are TRBV7-9 and TRBJ2-3; 8 nucleotides align to TRBD1. This CDR3 is 18 amino acids long. V was pared by 3 bases and J by 7 bases, with 18 bases of the junction left unmatched. Looked up from germline, CDR1 is SEHNR and CDR2 is FQNEAQ (reference sequence). This CDR3 is CASSFTGGGGSDFYTQYF. The CDR3 DNA sequence: TGTGCCAGCAGCTTCACAGGGGGTGGGGGGTCTGACTTCTATACGCAGTATTTT. The full variable domain, with the rest looked up from reference TRBV7-9 and TRBJ2-3, is DTGVSQNPRHKITKRGQNVTFRCDPISEHNRLYWYRQTLGQGPEFLTYFQNEAQLEKSRLLSDRFSAERPKGSFSTLEIQRTEQGDSAMYLCASSFTGGGGSDFYTQYFGPGTRLTVL.

The chain has TRBV27 and TRBJ1-3; D is ambiguous. The CDR3 totals 14 residues. V was cut by 5 bases and J by 0 bases, with 8 bases left in between. Germline assignment: CDR1 MNHEY and CDR2 SMNVEV (reference sequence). CDR3 nucleotides: TGTGCCAGCAGTGAGCGGGGCTCTGGAAACACCATATATTTT. Translated: CASSERGSGNTIYF.

The V and J genes are TRBV11-1 and TRBJ2-7; possibly TRBD2 for D (5 bases). Germline assignment: CDR1 SGHAT and CDR2 FQDESV (reference sequence). V was clipped by 5 bases and J by 0 bases, with 5 bases between them. The CDR3 has 12 amino acids. The CDR3 DNA is TGTGCCAGCAGCCGGGACTCCTACGAGCAGTACTTC. This translates into CASSRDSYEQYF.

J is TRBJ2-5 and V is TRBV4-2; D may be TRBD2 (6 bases). In germline, CDR1 is LGHNA, CDR2 YNFKEQ. The CDR3 contains 17 residues. V lost 0 bases to trimming and J lost 3 bases, with 17 bases between them. The CDR3 loop is CASSQDLAEGEEETQYF. As DNA, the CDR3 is TGTGCCAGCAGCCAAGACTTGGCGGAAGGGGAGGAAGAGACCCAGTACTTC.

The genes are TRBV7-9 and TRBJ2-1; D not resolved. This CDR3 spans 15 amino acids. V lost 6 bases and J 5 bases, leaving 17 bases between the germline ends. CDR1 and CDR2 from the germline V gene are SEHNR and FQNEAQ (reference sequence). The CDR3 DNA is TGTGCCAGCAGGACTTCATCCCGCGGCGACAATGAGCAGTTCTTC. Translated: CASRTSSRGDNEQFF.

This chain joins TRBV19 and TRBJ2-7, with 9 bases matching TRBD1. J gave up 1 base and V 2 bases, and 3 bases lay outside the gene matches. The germline V gene encodes CDR1 LNHDA and CDR2 SQIVND (reference sequence). This CDR3 has 15 amino acids. CDR3 nucleotide sequence: TGTGCCAGTAGTATATCGGGGACAGGGTCCTACGAGCAGTACTTC. It specifies CASSISGTGSYEQYF.

The genes are TRBV13 and TRBJ1-2; possibly TRBD1 for D (6 bases). The CDR3 consists of 14 residues. Germline V lookup: CDR1 PRHDT, CDR2 FYEKMQ (reference sequence). V gave up 0 bases and J gave up 7 bases, with 12 bases separating them. The CDR3: CASSLGRRGAGYTF. CDR3 coding DNA: TGTGCCAGCAGCTTAGGCCGCAGGGGAGCTGGCTACACCTTC.

DNA for the CDR3: TGTGCCAGCAGCCTCCGTCTGGGGGGAGAGACCCAGTACTTC. Translated, it gives CASSLRLGGETQYF. The chain recombines TRBV7-6 with TRBJ2-5, with D possibly matching TRBD2 (6 bases). CDR3 length: 14 residues. Trimming shortened V by 5 bases and J by 4 bases, and 14 bases separated the two germline ends. Germline V gene data show CDR1 as SGHVS and CDR2 as FNYEAQ. The full variable domain, in which reference TRBV7-6 and TRBJ2-5 provide the parts outside the CDR3, is GAGVSQSPRYKVTKRGQDVALRCDPISGHVSLYWYRQALGQGPEFLTYFNYEAQQDKSGLPNDRFSAERPEGSISTLTIQRTEQRDSAMYRCASSLRLGGETQYFGPGTRLLVL.

V gene TRBV6-5 combines with J gene TRBJ2-5; 8 positions agree with TRBD2. CDR3 length: 15 amino acids. Trimming at V came to 0 bases and at J to 4 bases, leaving 4 bases not matched to a gene. Germline V CDR1 and CDR2: MNHEY, SVGAGI. The CDR3 sequence is CASSYSSGGPETQYF. The CDR3 nucleotides are TGTGCCAGCAGTTACTCGTCGGGGGGGCCAGAGACCCAGTACTTC.

The rearrangement joins TRBV6-6 to TRBJ1-5; 10 bases are shared with TRBD1. V was clipped by 4 bases and J by 6 bases; unmatched bases: 9. The germline gives CDR1 MNHNY, CDR2 SVGAGI (reference sequence). This CDR3 comprises 16 residues. The CDR3 is CASSFPGTGAGQPQHF. Written as DNA, the CDR3 is TGTGCCAGCAGTTTCCCCGGGACAGGGGCTGGTCAGCCCCAGCATTTT.

The chain has TRBV6-5 and TRBJ1-2; 10 nucleotides match TRBD1. The V and J ends lost 6 bases and 5 bases, in that order; junction bases with no gene match: 6. The CDR3 extends over 14 amino acids. Germline CDR1 is MNHEY and CDR2 is SVGAGI. The CDR3 loop reads CASRTGQGIYGYTF. Written as DNA, the CDR3 is TGTGCCAGCAGGACGGGACAGGGGATTTATGGCTACACCTTC.

This chain links TRBV29-1 with TRBJ1-2; TRBD1 aligns across 7 bases. V was pared by 4 bases and J by 2 bases, with 10 bases of the junction left unmatched. Per the germline V gene, CDR1 is SQVTM and CDR2 is ANQGSEA. The length of the CDR3 is 15 residues. CDR3 sequence reads: CSVALPGQPNYGYTF. The CDR3 DNA follows: TGCAGCGTTGCCCTCCCGGGACAGCCGAACTATGGCTACACCTTC.

Turning to this clone: The germline gene is not matched at one end of the junction; a read error may be the cause. This specimen includes other DNA sequences encoding the same CDR3. The chain is built from TRBV19 and TRBJ2-7, with 7 bases matching TRBD2. The CDR3 consists of 16 residues. Germline CDR1 is LNHDA and CDR2 is SQIVND (reference sequence). Written as DNA, the CDR3 is TGTGCCAGCAGTAACCCATTGGAGCGGGATTCCTACGAGCAGTACTTC. Its translation is CASSNPLERDSYEQYF.

The count of this clone is one. The chain combines TRBV27 with TRBJ1-1; D is undetermined. The CDR3 is made up of 16 amino acids. V dropped 0 bases and J dropped 0 bases, with 11 bases sitting between them. Germline CDR1 MNHEY, CDR2 SMNVEV (reference sequence). The CDR3 loop reads CASSLSSQVLNTEAFF. The CDR3 DNA follows: TGTGCCAGCAGTTTATCGAGTCAAGTTTTGAACACTGAAGCTTTCTTT.

The chain links TRBV11-3 to TRBJ2-7, with a weak D call TRBD2 (5 bases). Trimming took 1 base from V and 2 from J, leaving 9 bases between them. The CDR3 is 14 residues long. The germline V gene encodes CDR1 SGHNT and CDR2 YENEEA. CDR3 amino acids: CASSLGVATYEQYF. DNA for the CDR3: TGTGCCAGCAGCTTAGGGGTAGCGACCTACGAGCAGTACTTC.

The chain joins TRBV21-1 to TRBJ2-1; the D call TRBD2 from the table was never checked on the DNA. TRBV21-1 is tagged as a pseudogene. This CDR3 is 16 amino acids long. CDR3 protein: CASGRLAGVIFNEQFF. CDR3 DNA sequence: TGTGCCAGCGGAAGACTAGCGGGAGTAATTTTCAATGAGCAGTTCTTC.

J is TRBJ1-5 and V is TRBV4-1; TRBD1 agrees at 7 bases. The V gene end was trimmed by 4 bases and the J gene end by 7 bases; junction bases not matched to a gene: 10. The CDR3 loop spans 15 amino acids. Germline CDR1 MGHRA, CDR2 YSYEKL. The CDR3 sequence is CASSLLEQGRQPQHF. The CDR3 bases are TGCGCCAGCAGCCTCCTCGAACAGGGGCGGCAGCCCCAGCATTTT.

The chain couples TRBV27 to TRBJ1-1, with D tentatively TRBD1 (5 bases). V was trimmed by 9 bases and J by 0 bases, leaving 17 bases between them. The CDR3 totals 15 residues. CDR1 is MNHEY, CDR2 SMNVEV, per germline (reference sequence). The CDR3 region has the DNA TGTGCCAGTAGCCAAATTGGCAGGGTGAACACTGAAGCTTTCTTT. This gives the protein CASSQIGRVNTEAFF.

The gene calls are TRBV6-5 and TRBJ2-1, with 9 positions matching TRBD1. CDR1 is MNHEY and CDR2 is SVGAGI in the germline V gene. CDR3 length: 14 amino acids. V gave up 7 bases and J gave up 7 bases; unmatched junction bases: 8. The CDR3 region is CASTPDRGRNEQFF. CDR3 coding DNA: TGTGCCAGCACTCCGGACAGGGGCAGGAATGAGCAGTTCTTC.

V and J are TRBV19 and TRBJ1-6, with TRBD1 identical over 8 bases. Germline V gives CDR1 LNHDA, CDR2 SQIVND (reference sequence). V was pared by 2 bases and J by 9 bases, with 6 bases of the junction left unmatched. This CDR3 is built from 15 residues. The CDR3: CASSISGQGGSPLHF. CDR3 nucleotides: TGTGCCAGTAGTATATCCGGACAGGGAGGTTCACCCCTCCACTTT.

The chain recombines TRBV6-5 with TRBJ2-1; D is possibly TRBD1 (6 bases). The CDR3 length is 14 residues. Trimming took off 7 bases at V and 3 bases at J, with 13 bases between the two ends. Per the germline V gene, CDR1 is MNHEY and CDR2 is SVGAGI. The CDR3 is CASNSDSSYNEQFF. The CDR3 region has the DNA TGTGCCAGCAACTCGGACAGTAGCTACAATGAGCAGTTCTTC.

This clone occurred a few times. The chain combines TRBV6-1 with TRBJ1-2; 8 nucleotides line up with TRBD1. V was pared by 1 base and J by 2 bases, with 6 bases of the junction left unmatched. This CDR3 is built from 16 residues. Germline lookup yields CDR1 MNHNS and CDR2 SASEGT. The CDR3 loop is CASSEGAGGLNYGYTF. The CDR3 DNA sequence: TGTGCCAGCAGTGAAGGGGCAGGGGGCCTCAACTATGGCTACACCTTC.

This chain joins TRBV9 and TRBJ1-1; TRBD1 aligns across 12 bases. After removal of 2 bases from V and 5 bases from J, the junction contained 4 bases not matched to a gene. Germline-derived CDR1 and CDR2 are SGDLS and YYNGEE. This CDR3 region has 15 residues. The CDR3 coding sequence is TGTGCCAGCAGCGTTGGGACAGGGGGCCATACTGAAGCTTTCTTT. Its translation: CASSVGTGGHTEAFF.

This chain uses TRBV4-2 with TRBJ2-3; the match to TRBD2 covers 10 bases. Trimming at V came to 0 bases and at J to 2 bases, leaving 2 bases not matched to a gene. CDR3 size: 16 residues. The germline gives CDR1 LGHNA, CDR2 YNFKEQ. The CDR3 region has the DNA TGTGCCAGCAGCCAAGACGGACTAGCGGTCACAGATACGCAGTATTTT. Protein sequence: CASSQDGLAVTDTQYF.

The chain has TRBV6-1 and TRBJ2-3, with D perhaps TRBD2 (5 bases). This CDR3 has 15 residues. Germline CDR1 and CDR2: MNHNS and SASEGT. Trimming left V 6 bases short and J 2 bases short, with 15 bases between. The CDR3 DNA reads as TGTGCCAGCAGGGTGAGCGGAGTGGCCACAGATACGCAGTATTTT. Encoded protein: CASRVSGVATDTQYF.

The chain carries TRBV7-6 and TRBJ1-1; TRBD1 might be the D (5 bases). CDR3 length equals 12 residues. Trimming left V 5 bases short and J 10 bases short, with 14 bases between. Germline CDR1 reads SGHVS; CDR2 reads FNYEAQ. CDR3 DNA sequence: TGTGCCAGCAGCGCAGGGACGGGAGGAGCTTTCTTT. Protein: CASSAGTGGAFF. The full variable domain, completed using reference TRBV7-6 and TRBJ1-1, is GAGVSQSPRYKVTKRGQDVALRCDPISGHVSLYWYRQALGQGPEFLTYFNYEAQQDKSGLPNDRFSAERPEGSISTLTIQRTEQRDSAMYRCASSAGTGGAFFGQGTRLTVV.

The V gene is TRBV10-2, the J gene TRBJ2-5; 10 nucleotides line up with TRBD2. The J call may be in error: the DNA end matches TRBJ2-7 better. This CDR3 is 15 amino acids long. Per germline, CDR1 WSHSY and CDR2 SAAADI. For the CDR3, the DNA is TGCGCCAGCAGAGGACTAGCGGTGAGCTCCTACGAGCAGTACTTC. Amino acids: CASRGLAVSSYEQYF.

Comments on this clone: This sample includes further DNA sequences coding for the same CDR3. The genes are TRBV27 and TRBJ1-6; 7 bases match TRBD1. This CDR3 spans 13 amino acids. The V segment lost 4 bases and the J segment 7 bases; nucleotides outside the gene matches: 1. Germline V gene data show CDR1 as MNHEY and CDR2 as SMNVEV (reference sequence). This CDR3 is CASSWDRNSPLHF. DNA of the CDR3: TGTGCCAGCAGTTGGGACAGAAATTCACCCCTCCACTTT.

This sequence joins TRBV7-2 and TRBJ1-1; no definite D call. The CDR3 is made up of 16 amino acids. The germline V gene encodes CDR1 SGHTA and CDR2 FQGNSA. The V end lost 5 bases, the J end lost 0 bases, and 16 bases lay between the germline ends. The CDR3 here is CASSRAAGEMNTEAFF. The CDR3 nucleotides are TGTGCCAGCAGCCGAGCCGCGGGAGAGATGAACACTGAAGCTTTCTTT.

V gene TRBV13 combines with J gene TRBJ2-1; weak D call: TRBD1 (7 bases). The CDR3 has 14 amino acids. Germline CDR1 reads PRHDT; CDR2 reads FYEKMQ (reference sequence). V lost 3 bases to trimming and J lost 5 bases, with 11 bases between them. The CDR3 nucleotides read TGTGCCAGCAGCTTCAGGGGGGCGGACAATGAGCAGTTCTTC. Translating it yields CASSFRGADNEQFF.

The chain carries TRBV7-9 and TRBJ1-2; the D is unclear. This CDR3 is built from 14 residues. Trimming pared 1 base from V and 4 bases from J, leaving 10 bases between. Germline CDR1 reads SEHNR; CDR2 reads FQNEAQ (reference sequence). The CDR3 here is CASSLGGLFYGYTF. CDR3 sequence (DNA): TGTGCCAGCAGCTTAGGCGGACTTTTCTATGGCTACACCTTC. Drawing the rest from reference TRBV7-9 and TRBJ1-2, the complete variable domain is DTGVSQNPRHKITKRGQNVTFRCDPISEHNRLYWYRQTLGQGPEFLTYFQNEAQLEKSRLLSDRFSAERPKGSFSTLEIQRTEQGDSAMYLCASSLGGLFYGYTFGSGTRLTVV.